This TCR beta chain was sequenced during a study of OX40 agonist ivuxolimab in advanced cancers. About the research overall: Patients received ivuxolimab, an intravenous treatment, every 2 weeks at 0.01 to 10 mg/kg.

The CDR3 totals 15 residues. Losses at the gene ends were 1 base for V and 4 bases for J; bases not matched to a gene: 3. CDR1 is LGHNT and CDR2 is FRNRAP in the germline V gene. Produced via immunoSEQ multiplex PCR; TCRdb's table is partial and in-frame only. The profile covers 60,000 to 90,000 clones, with 70% to 90% appearing a single time and around 0.73% taken by the ten largest. The sequence was obtained from an adult with an advanced solid tumor such as melanoma, head and neck, liver or kidney cancer. The chain employs TRBV12-5 and TRBJ2-2, with 7 bases matching TRBD1. The sequencing here drew on CD4+ or CD8+ T cells sorted from blood, taken in a trial of the OX40 agonist ivuxolimab. The CDR3 protein is CASGLATGATGELFF. In nucleotides, the CDR3 is TGTGCTAGTGGTTTGGCTACAGGGGCCACCGGGGAGCTGTTTTTT. Variable domain in full (rest from reference TRBV12-5 and TRBJ2-2): DARVTQTPRHKVTEMGQEVTMRCQPILGHNTVFWYRQTMMQGLELLAYFRNRAPLDDSGMPKDRFSAEMPDATLATLKIQPSEPRDSAVYFCASGLATGATGELFFGEGSRLTVL.